This T cell receptor beta chain comes out of a study of blood T cell repertoires in COVID-19. This clone was counted ten times or more. Libraries were prepared by immunoSEQ multiplex PCR; TCRdb keeps only in-frame clonotypes and omits some of them. Of roughly 99,000 clones listed, around nine tenths are singletons. This CDR3 is 15 amino acids long. V was trimmed by 4 bases and J by 0 bases, leaving 9 bases between them. Germline values: CDR1 MDHEN, CDR2 SYDVKM. The sequencing sample was made of peripheral blood. This sequence was found in a woman in her 30s with acute or convalescent COVID-19. The genes are TRBV28 and TRBJ1-4, with D possibly being TRBD1 (5 bases). The DNA for the CDR3 is TGTGCCAGCAGTTCAGCGACAGCAACTAATGAAAAACTGTTTTTT. Protein: CASSSATATNEKLFF.